This section outlines one T cell receptor beta chain sequence together with its context. The CDR3 is 12 amino acids. Germline V lookup: CDR1 MRHNA, CDR2 SNTAGT. These data belong to a study of CXCR3-negative and CXCR3-positive naive CD8 T cells. 5' RACE that incorporated UMI labels was used to prepare the TRB cDNA libraries. TCRdb re-called the 5' RACE reads and shows each CDR3 protein once, DNA omitted. Its listing shows about 130,000 distinct CDR3 sequences. The receptor's source is a human donor in good health. Some clones in this sample may be carry-over from other donors' samples. The chain joins TRBV6-4 to TRBJ1-1; TCRdb's D gene call, TRBD1, goes unchecked for lack of DNA. The sample was naive CXCR3- CD8+ T cells from blood. Sample subset: CD45RO-CCR7+CD27+CD95- naive CD8+ T cells lacking CXCR3 (TNR3-). CDR3 in amino acids: CASPGQRTEAFF.